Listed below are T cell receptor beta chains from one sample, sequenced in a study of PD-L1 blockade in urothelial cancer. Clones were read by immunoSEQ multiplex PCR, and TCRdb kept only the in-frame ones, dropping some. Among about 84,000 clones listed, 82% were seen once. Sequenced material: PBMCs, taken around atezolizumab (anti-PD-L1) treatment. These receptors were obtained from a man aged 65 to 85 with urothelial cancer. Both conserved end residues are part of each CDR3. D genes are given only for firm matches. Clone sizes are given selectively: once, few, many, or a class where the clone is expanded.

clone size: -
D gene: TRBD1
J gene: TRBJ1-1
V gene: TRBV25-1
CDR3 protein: CASSGGQGLRAFF
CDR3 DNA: TGTGCCAGCAGTGGCGGACAGGGCTTAAGAGCTTTCTTT

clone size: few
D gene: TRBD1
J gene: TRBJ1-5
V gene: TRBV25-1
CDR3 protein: CASSGSPGTGGGNQPQHF
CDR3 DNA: TGTGCCAGCAGTGGCAGTCCTGGGACAGGGGGCGGCAATCAGCCCCAGCATTTT

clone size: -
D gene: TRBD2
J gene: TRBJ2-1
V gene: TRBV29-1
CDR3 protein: CSVGLLADNEQFF
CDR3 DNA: TGCAGCGTTGGGCTCCTAGCGGACAATGAGCAGTTCTTC

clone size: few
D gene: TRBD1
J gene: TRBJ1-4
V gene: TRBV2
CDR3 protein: CASDRDSNEKLFF
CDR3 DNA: TGTGCCAGCGACCGGGACAGCAATGAAAAACTGTTTTTT

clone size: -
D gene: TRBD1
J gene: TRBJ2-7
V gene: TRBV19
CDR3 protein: CASMAGTGGHYEQYF
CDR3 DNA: TGTGCCAGTATGGCGGGGACAGGGGGCCACTACGAGCAGTACTTC

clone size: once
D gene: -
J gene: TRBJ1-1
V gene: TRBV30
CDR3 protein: CAWSPGGKAFF
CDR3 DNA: TGTGCCTGGAGCCCAGGAGGGAAAGCTTTCTTT

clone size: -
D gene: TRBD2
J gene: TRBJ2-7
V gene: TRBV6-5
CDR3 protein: CASTESGTSGDEQYF
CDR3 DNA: TGTGCCAGCACCGAATCCGGGACTAGCGGGGACGAGCAGTACTTC

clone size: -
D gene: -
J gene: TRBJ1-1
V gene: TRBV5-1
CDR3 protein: CASSTRGLNTEAFF
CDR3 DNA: TGCGCCAGCAGTACCAGGGGTTTGAACACTGAAGCTTTCTTT

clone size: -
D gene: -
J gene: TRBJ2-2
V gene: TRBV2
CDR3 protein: CASSAFGGPGELFF
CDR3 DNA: TGTGCCAGCAGTGCATTTGGGGGCCCCGGGGAGCTGTTTTTT

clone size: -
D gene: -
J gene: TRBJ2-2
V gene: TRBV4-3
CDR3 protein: CASSQQLVTGELFF
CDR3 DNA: TGCGCCAGCAGCCAGCAACTAGTGACCGGGGAGCTGTTTTTT

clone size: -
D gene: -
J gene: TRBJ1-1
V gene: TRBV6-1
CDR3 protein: CASSNGHTTEAFF
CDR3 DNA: TGTGCCAGCAGCAACGGACACACGACTGAAGCTTTCTTT

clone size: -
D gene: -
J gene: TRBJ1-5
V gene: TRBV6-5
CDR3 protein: CASSPRQGYQPQHF
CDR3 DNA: TGTGCCAGCAGTCCGAGGCAGGGATATCAGCCCCAGCATTTT

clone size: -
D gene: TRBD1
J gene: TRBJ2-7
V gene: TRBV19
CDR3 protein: CASSRYGTGSLEQYF
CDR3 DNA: TGTGCCAGTAGTAGGTACGGGACAGGGTCCTTGGAACAGTACTTC

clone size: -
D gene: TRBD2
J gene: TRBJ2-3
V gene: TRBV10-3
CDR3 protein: CAISAQRGRNTDTQYF
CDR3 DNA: TGTGCCATCAGTGCCCAGCGGGGGCGAAACACAGATACGCAGTATTTT

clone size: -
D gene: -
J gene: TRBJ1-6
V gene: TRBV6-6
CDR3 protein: CASSPQVPGSPLHF
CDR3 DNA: TGTGCCAGCAGTCCCCAGGTTCCAGGATCACCCCTCCACTTT

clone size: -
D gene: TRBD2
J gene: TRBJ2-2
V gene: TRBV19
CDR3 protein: CASSEGLADTGELFF
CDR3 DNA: TGTGCCAGTAGCGAGGGACTAGCGGACACCGGGGAGCTGTTTTTT

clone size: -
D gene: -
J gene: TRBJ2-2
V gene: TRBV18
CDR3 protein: CASSRDTNTGELFF
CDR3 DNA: TGTGCCAGCTCACGGGACACTAACACCGGGGAGCTGTTTTTT

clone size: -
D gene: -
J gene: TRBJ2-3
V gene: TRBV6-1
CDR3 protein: CATSRDTRTDTQYF
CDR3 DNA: TGTGCCACTTCCCGGGACACCCGCACAGATACGCAGTATTTT

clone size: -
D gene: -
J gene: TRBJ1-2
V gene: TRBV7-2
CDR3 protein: CASSLVGGAGSMDGYTF
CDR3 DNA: TGTGCCAGCAGCTTAGTCGGGGGGGCAGGGAGCATGGATGGCTACACCTTC

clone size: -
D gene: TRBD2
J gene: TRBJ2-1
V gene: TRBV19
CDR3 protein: CASRLAGSYNEQFF
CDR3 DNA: TGTGCCAGTCGTCTAGCGGGTTCCTACAATGAGCAGTTCTTC

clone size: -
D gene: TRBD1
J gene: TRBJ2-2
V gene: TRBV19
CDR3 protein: CASRRTGGDTGELFF
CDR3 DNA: TGTGCCAGTAGACGGACAGGGGGCGACACCGGGGAGCTGTTTTTT

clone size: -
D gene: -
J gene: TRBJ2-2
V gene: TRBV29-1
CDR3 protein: CSVALAPTGELFF
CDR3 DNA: TGCAGCGTTGCACTAGCCCCCACCGGGGAGCTGTTTTTT

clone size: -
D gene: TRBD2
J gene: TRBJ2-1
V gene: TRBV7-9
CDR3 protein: CASSPRTRIGEQFF
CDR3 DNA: TGTGCCAGCAGCCCACGGACTAGAATTGGTGAGCAGTTCTTC

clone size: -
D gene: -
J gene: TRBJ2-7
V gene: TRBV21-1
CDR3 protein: CASSTKPRVEQKTSYEQYF
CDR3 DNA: TGTGCCAGCAGCACTAAACCAAGAGTAGAACAGAAAACCTCCTACGAGCAGTACTTC

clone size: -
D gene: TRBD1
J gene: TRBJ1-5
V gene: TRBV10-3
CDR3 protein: CAIRRTGDNQPQHF
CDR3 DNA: TGTGCCATCAGGCGGACAGGGGACAATCAGCCCCAGCATTTT

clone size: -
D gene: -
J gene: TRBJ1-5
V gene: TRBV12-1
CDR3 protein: CASSPRELGNQPQHF
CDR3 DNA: TGTGCCAGCAGCCCGAGGGAGTTGGGCAATCAGCCCCAGCATTTT

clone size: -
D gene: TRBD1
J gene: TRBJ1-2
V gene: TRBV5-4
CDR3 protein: CASSLQGTYGYTF
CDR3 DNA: TGTGCCAGCAGCTTACAGGGGACGTATGGCTACACCTTC

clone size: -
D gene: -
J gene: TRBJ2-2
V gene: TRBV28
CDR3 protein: CASSFLRVHGTGELFF
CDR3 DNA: TGTGCCAGCAGTTTCCTCCGGGTCCATGGCACCGGGGAGCTGTTTTTT

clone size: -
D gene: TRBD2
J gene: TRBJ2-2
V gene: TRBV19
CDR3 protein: CASNRLAGGPVYGELFF
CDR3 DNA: TGTGCCAGTAACAGACTAGCGGGAGGGCCGGTCTACGGGGAGCTGTTTTTT

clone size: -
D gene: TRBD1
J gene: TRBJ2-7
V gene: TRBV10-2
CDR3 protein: CASIRDRGYEQYF
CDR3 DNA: TGCGCCAGCATCAGGGACAGGGGGTACGAGCAGTACTTC

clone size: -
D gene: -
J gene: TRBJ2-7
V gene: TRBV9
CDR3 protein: CASSLDPGEGEQYF
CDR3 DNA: TGTGCCAGCAGCCTAGACCCAGGGGAAGGCGAGCAGTACTTC

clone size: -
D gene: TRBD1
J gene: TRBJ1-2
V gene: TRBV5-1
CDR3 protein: CASSLTYQNRGVYGYTF
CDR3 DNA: TGCGCCAGCAGCCTGACCTATCAAAACAGGGGTGTCTATGGCTACACCTTC

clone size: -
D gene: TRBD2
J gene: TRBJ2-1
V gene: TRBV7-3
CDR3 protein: CASTPSGGAGNEQFF
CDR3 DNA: TGTGCCAGCACCCCAAGCGGGGGGGCCGGGAATGAGCAGTTCTTC

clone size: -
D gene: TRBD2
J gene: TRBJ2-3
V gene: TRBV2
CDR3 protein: CASQLAGGTDTQYF
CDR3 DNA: TGTGCCAGTCAACTAGCGGGAGGGACAGATACGCAGTATTTT

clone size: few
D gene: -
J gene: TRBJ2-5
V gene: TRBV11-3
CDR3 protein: CASSLELAETQYF
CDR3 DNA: TGTGCCAGCAGCTTAGAACTAGCAGAGACCCAGTACTTC

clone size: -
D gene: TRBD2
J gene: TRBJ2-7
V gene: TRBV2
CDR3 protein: CASSESSGGFYEQYF
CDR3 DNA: TGTGCCAGCAGTGAATCTAGCGGGGGATTCTACGAGCAGTACTTC

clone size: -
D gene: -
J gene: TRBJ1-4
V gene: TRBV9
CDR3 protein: CASSVGLRTTNEKLFF
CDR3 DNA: TGTGCCAGCAGCGTGGGCCTCAGGACAACTAATGAAAAACTGTTTTTT

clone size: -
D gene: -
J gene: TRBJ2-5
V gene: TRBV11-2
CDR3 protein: CASSTRTSILQETQYF
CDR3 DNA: TGTGCCAGCAGCACCCGGACTTCAATCCTCCAAGAGACCCAGTACTTC

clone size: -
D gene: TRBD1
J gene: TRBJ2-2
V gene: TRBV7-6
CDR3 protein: CASRQGADTGELFF
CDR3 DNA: TGTGCCTCAAGACAGGGGGCGGACACCGGGGAGCTGTTTTTT

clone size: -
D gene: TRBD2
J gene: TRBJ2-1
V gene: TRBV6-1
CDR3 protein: CAAGGHRDYNEQFF
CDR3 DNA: TGTGCCGCGGGGGGGCATCGGGACTACAATGAGCAGTTCTTC

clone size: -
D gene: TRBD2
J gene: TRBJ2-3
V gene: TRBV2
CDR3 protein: CASSDWSGSPFKDTQYF
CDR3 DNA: TGTGCCAGCAGTGATTGGAGCGGGAGCCCCTTTAAGGATACGCAGTATTTT

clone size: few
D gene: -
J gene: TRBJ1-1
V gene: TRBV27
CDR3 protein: CASSLQSATEAFF
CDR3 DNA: TGTGCCAGCAGTCTACAGTCGGCCACTGAAGCTTTCTTT

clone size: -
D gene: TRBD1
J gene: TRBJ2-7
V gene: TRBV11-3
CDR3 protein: CASSLRGTGSYEQYF
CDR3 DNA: TGTGCCAGCAGCTTACGGGGGACAGGGTCCTACGAGCAGTACTTC

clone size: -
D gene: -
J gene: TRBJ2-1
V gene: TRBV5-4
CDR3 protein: CASSPTGDPYNEQFF
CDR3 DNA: TGTGCCAGCAGCCCCACCGGAGACCCCTACAATGAGCAGTTCTTC